A single sample gave rise to the 20 T cell receptor beta chains below, sequenced in a study of OX40 agonist ivuxolimab in advanced cancers. Libraries came from the immunoSEQ multiplex PCR assay. This immuneACCESS table, as held by TCRdb, lists in-frame sequences with V and J called but not all clones. Of the missing ones, under half trace to an unresolved V gene in checked studies; the others have no known cause. For this sample the table gives 60,000 to 75,000 clones, of which about 92% were detected only once. Roughly 12% of the sample comes from the top ten. Sequences were derived from CD4+ or CD8+ T cells sorted from blood, sampled in a trial of the OX40 agonist ivuxolimab. All receptors derive from an adult with an advanced solid tumor such as melanoma, head and neck, liver or kidney cancer.

The V call is TRBV27, the J call TRBJ2-1; D is perhaps TRBD1 (5 bases). Deletions cut 0 bases from V and 3 bases from J, with 9 bases between. This CDR3 is built from 15 residues. Germline V CDR1 and CDR2: MNHEY, SMNVEV (reference sequence). CDR3 DNA sequence: TGTGCCAGCAGTTTATCCAGGGAAGTCTACAATGAGCAGTTCTTC. Translated: CASSLSREVYNEQFF.

The rearrangement uses TRBV2 and TRBJ2-5; 13 nucleotides align to TRBD2. CDR3 length: 16 amino acids. V lost 7 bases to trimming and J lost 4 bases; unmatched junction nucleotides: 9. The germline V gene encodes CDR1 SNHLY and CDR2 FYNNEI. The CDR3 sequence is CASIQTSGGFRETQYF. DNA of the CDR3: TGTGCCAGCATCCAGACTAGCGGGGGGTTTCGAGAGACCCAGTACTTC.

This chain uses TRBV5-4 with TRBJ2-1; TRBD1 might be the D (6 bases). The CDR3 consists of 12 residues. Germline values: CDR1 SGHNT, CDR2 YYREEE (reference sequence). V gave up 4 bases and J gave up 9 bases, with 11 bases separating them. Here the CDR3 reads CASSPGVGEQFF. CDR3 sequence (DNA): TGTGCCAGCAGCCCAGGGGTAGGTGAGCAGTTCTTC.

The chain employs TRBV4-1 and TRBJ2-7; TRBD1 is a possible D gene (6 bases). This CDR3 comprises 15 residues. V lost 1 base and J lost 2, with 12 bases in between. Germline V gives CDR1 MGHRA, CDR2 YSYEKL. CDR3 sequence reads: CASSQVQGLPYEQYF. The CDR3 DNA sequence: TGCGCCAGCAGCCAAGTACAGGGTTTACCCTACGAGCAGTACTTC.

The chain is built from TRBV9 and TRBJ1-1; D not certain. Trimming removed 0 bases at V and 5 bases at J, with 8 bases between. The CDR3 has 13 amino acids. CDR1 is SGDLS, CDR2 YYNGEE, per germline. The CDR3 protein is CASSVGSRTEAFF. The CDR3 DNA sequence: TGTGCCAGCAGCGTAGGGTCCAGAACTGAAGCTTTCTTT.

CDR3 protein: CASSLNGLPGGADTQYF. DNA of the CDR3: TGTGCCAGCAGCCTAAACGGACTTCCAGGGGGGGCAGATACGCAGTATTTT. The chain combines TRBV11-2 with TRBJ2-3; D tentatively reads TRBD1 or TRBD2 (7 bases each). Trimming pared 5 bases from V and 4 bases from J, leaving 22 bases between. CDR1 is SGHAT and CDR2 is FQNNGV in the germline V gene. CDR3 length: 17 residues.

The chain joins TRBV2 to TRBJ1-1; D may be TRBD1 (5 bases). The ends were cut back, 10 bases at V and 3 bases at J, with 15 bases in the middle. CDR3 size: 13 residues. Germline V lookup: CDR1 SNHLY, CDR2 FYNNEI. As DNA, the CDR3 is TGTGCCAACTCTAGAACAGGCTACACTGAAGCTTTCTTT. It is translated as CANSRTGYTEAFF.

This chain links TRBV30 with TRBJ1-1, with D uncertain. Trimming cost V 0 bases and J 3 bases, with 8 bases left between them. The CDR3 consists of 13 residues. Germline assignment: CDR1 GTSNPN and CDR2 SVGIG (reference sequence). DNA for the CDR3: TGTGCCTGGAGTGTACTCGGGGACACTGAAGCTTTCTTT. It yields the protein CAWSVLGDTEAFF.

The table lists this clone with a count of one. The CDR3 nucleotides read TGTGCCAGCAGCTTGGGGGGGACTGGGGAAAACATTCAGTACTTC. Amino acids: CASSLGGTGENIQYF. The chain recombines TRBV5-4 with TRBJ2-4, with D possibly being TRBD2 (6 bases). CDR1 and CDR2 from the germline V gene are SGHNT and YYREEE (reference sequence). The CDR3 is 15 amino acids. V was clipped by 0 bases and J by 5 bases, with 12 bases between them.

V usage is TRBV9 and J usage is TRBJ2-1; 8 bases are a match to TRBD1. There are 17 residues in the CDR3. Germline lookup yields CDR1 SGDLS and CDR2 YYNGEE. The V and J ends lost 4 bases and 0 bases, in that order; junction bases with no gene match: 9. The CDR3 bases are TGTGCCAGCAGCACCCAAAGAGGACAGGGCTCCTACAATGAGCAGTTCTTC. This encodes CASSTQRGQGSYNEQFF. Filled out from reference TRBV9 and TRBJ2-1, the complete variable domain reads DSGVTQTPKHLITATGQRVTLRCSPRSGDLSVYWYQQSLDQGLQFLIQYYNGEERAKGNILERFSAQQFPDLHSELNLSSLELGDSALYFCASSTQRGQGSYNEQFFGPGTRLTVL.

This chain uses TRBV19 with TRBJ1-1; a weak D match, TRBD1 (5 bases). Germline assignment: CDR1 LNHDA and CDR2 SQIVND (reference sequence). This CDR3 is 16 amino acids long. V was pared by 9 bases and J by 4 bases, with 24 bases between. The CDR3 DNA reads as TGTGCCAGCTGGTCCGAGGCAGGGTGGTACGGCACTGAAGCTTTCTTT. Protein sequence: CASWSEAGWYGTEAFF.

V and J are TRBV6-4 and TRBJ2-5; D ambiguous. Germline CDR1 MRHNA, CDR2 SNTAGT. V was shortened by 7 bases and J by 1 base, with 19 bases between the two germline ends. This CDR3 has 16 residues. The CDR3 nucleotides read TGTGCCAGCACACCCCGCCGGGCTAACTTCCAAGAGACCCAGTACTTC. Its protein is CASTPRRANFQETQYF.

This clone was detected only a few times. V usage is TRBV6-4 and J usage is TRBJ2-3; D call uncertain. CDR1 is MRHNA, CDR2 SNTAGT, per germline. Trimming removed 0 bases from V and 0 bases from J, with 10 bases in between. The CDR3 runs to 16 residues. The CDR3 nucleotides read TGTGCCAGCAGTGACTCGGGCAGTGGAAGCACAGATACGCAGTATTTT. Translated, it gives CASSDSGSGSTDTQYF.

This clone was detected only once. In nucleotides, the CDR3 is TGTGCCAGCAGCTCCCGACTAGCGGGAGTGGTCGGGGAGCTGTTTTTT. Amino acid sequence: CASSSRLAGVVGELFF. This chain connects TRBV7-3 to TRBJ2-2; 12 positions match TRBD2. Trimming removed 4 bases from V and 7 bases from J; junction bases left unmatched: 7. CDR3 length equals 16 residues. Germline CDR1 and CDR2: SGHTA and FQGTGA.

The chain carries TRBV5-4 and TRBJ2-3; D is unclear. Trimming left V 0 bases short and J 0 bases short, with 8 bases between. Germline V lookup: CDR1 SGHNT, CDR2 YYREEE (reference sequence). This CDR3 comprises 15 residues. The CDR3 here is CASSLAGSSTDTQYF. CDR3 bases: TGTGCCAGCAGCTTGGCCGGGTCTAGCACAGATACGCAGTATTTT.

This clone was seen a few times. The gene calls are TRBV10-2 and TRBJ2-7; TRBD2 aligns across 9 bases. V was clipped by 5 bases and J by 6 bases; unmatched bases: 11. CDR3 size: 15 residues. Per germline, CDR1 WSHSY and CDR2 SAAADI. In nucleotides, the CDR3 is TGCGCCAGCAGTTGGCGGGGGGGTTCTATTGGCGAGCAGTACTTC. Translating gives CASSWRGGSIGEQYF.

The CDR3 DNA reads as TGTGCCAGCAGTTACACAGGCTACGAGCAGTACTTC. Its translation: CASSYTGYEQYF. The chain couples TRBV6-6 to TRBJ2-7; D perhaps matches TRBD1 (5 bases). Trimming took off 2 bases at V and 3 bases at J, with 5 bases between the two ends. The V gene's germline CDR1 is MNHNY and CDR2 SVGAGI (reference sequence). There are 12 residues in the CDR3.

Concerning this clone itself: The same CDR3 also results from other DNA sequences found in this sample. This chain uses TRBV4-3 with TRBJ2-7; 9 positions match TRBD1. V lost 0 bases, J lost 4 bases, and 7 bases stayed unmatched. The CDR3 length is 16 residues. Looked up from germline, CDR1 is LGHNA and CDR2 is YSLEER. In DNA form, the CDR3 reads TGCGCCAGCAGCCAAGATGGCGGACAGGGGCGGTACGAGCAGTACTTC. Amino acids: CASSQDGGQGRYEQYF.

The rearrangement uses TRBV27 and TRBJ2-7; D might be TRBD1 (6 bases). Per the germline V gene, CDR1 is MNHEY and CDR2 is SMNVEV (reference sequence). V shed 1 base and J shed 2 bases, with 9 bases lying between them. The CDR3 loop spans 14 amino acids. The CDR3 sequence: CASSLLGGTYEQYF. The CDR3 DNA is TGTGCCAGCAGTTTATTAGGGGGAACCTACGAGCAGTACTTC.

V and J are TRBV5-1 and TRBJ2-5; 8 bases align to TRBD1. The CDR3 is 15 residues long. Germline V lookup: CDR1 SGHRS, CDR2 YFSETQ. Germline trimming cut 0 bases from V and 4 bases from J; bases unmatched to any gene: 5. DNA of the CDR3: TGCGCCAGCAGCTTGGAACCAGGGGGCCCAGAGACCCAGTACTTC. Translated: CASSLEPGGPETQYF.